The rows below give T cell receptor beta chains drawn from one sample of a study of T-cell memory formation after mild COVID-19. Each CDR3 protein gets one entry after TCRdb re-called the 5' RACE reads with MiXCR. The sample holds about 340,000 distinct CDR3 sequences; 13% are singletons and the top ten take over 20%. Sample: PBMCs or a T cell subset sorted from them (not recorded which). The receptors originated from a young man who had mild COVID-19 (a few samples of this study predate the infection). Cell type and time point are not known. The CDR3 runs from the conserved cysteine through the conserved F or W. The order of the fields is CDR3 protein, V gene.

CDR3: CASSDIRHRTDTQYF
V: TRBV18

CDR3: CATSRTGTSGYEQYF
V: TRBV15

CDR3: CASSPAGRMGEAFF
V: TRBV6-2/TRBV6-3

CDR3: CASSWRTGNTEAFF
V: TRBV7-2

CDR3: CASSVVGEPDTQYF
V: TRBV9

CDR3: CASSQRPGLQNTEAFF
V: TRBV4-3

CDR3: CASSLAGLSSEKLFF
V: TRBV5-1

CDR3: CASRRDRTYNEQFF
V: TRBV7-9

CDR3: CSAIPPLETGEGRGNTIYF
V: TRBV20-1

CDR3: CASSLEGTSGGADTQYF
V: TRBV5-1

CDR3: CASSPRRVPDRYGYTF
V: TRBV27

CDR3: CASSRFKNRTGEHYGYTF
V: TRBV5-6

CDR3: CASSYSGIINSPLHF
V: TRBV6-5

CDR3: CSASWQDPYGYTF
V: TRBV20-1

CDR3: CASSASGNTGELFF
V: TRBV7-7

CDR3: CASSQQPNTEAFF
V: TRBV4-3

CDR3: CASSIDHRSTYEQYF
V: TRBV19

CDR3: CASSPKGTGRYEQYF
V: TRBV3-1

CDR3: CASSPGGGELDEQYF
V: TRBV4-2

CDR3: CASSLNPSAARYGYTF
V: TRBV27

CDR3: CASSFHRGYGSYEQYF
V: TRBV4-3

CDR3: CASSYSSINIPERTQYF
V: TRBV6-6

CDR3: CASSPGTGLYEQYF
V: TRBV5-1

CDR3: CASSLNAGALETQYF
V: TRBV7-9

CDR3: CASSPKGRTEAFF
V: TRBV5-1

CDR3: CASSPLSEGIGTEAFF
V: TRBV18

CDR3: CASSFMGKGVSTDTQYF
V: TRBV7-2

CDR3: CASSLDKAGYNEQFF
V: TRBV7-3

CDR3: CASSNLQGPDTQYF
V: TRBV5-1

CDR3: CASSPRGTSPYEQYF
V: TRBV9

CDR3: CASPVGFF
V: TRBV7-9

CDR3: CASSVPGGGYTF
V: TRBV9

CDR3: CASSPIGRSSATDTQYF
V: TRBV7-2

CDR3: CASMGRGNTGELFF
V: TRBV25-1

CDR3: CASSPQGVREADTQYF
V: TRBV18

CDR3: CASSLGRGTLGMPQHF
V: TRBV7-2

CDR3: CAISPGQGVGYTF
V: TRBV10-3